The clone carrying this T cell receptor beta chain was recorded a few times. Its antigen remains unidentified. Adult donors, all healthy and HIV-negative, had no recent acute infections or vaccinations. Negatively enriched CD4+ T cells were divided by CD45RA into naive and memory. Produced via immunoSEQ multiplex PCR; TCRdb's table is partial and in-frame only. The sample shows 980,000 or so clones, over 60% of them seen only once. Between the trimmed V and J ends, which lost 2 bases and 7 bases, there was a span of 17 bases. Germline V lookup: CDR1 MDHEN, CDR2 SYDVKM. The CDR3 length is 16 residues. These data belong to a study of shared clonotypes between healthy human individuals. The study, taken as a whole, reports: Sharing across four donors was seen in roughly 5% of naive CD4 clonotypes.

The chain uses TRBV28 and TRBJ1-4; D remains unclear. The clonotype originates from a man aged 18 to 30 in good health. The specimen sequenced was memory CD4+ T cells sorted from blood. The subset was: CD45RA-negative fraction. The CDR3 DNA reads TGTGCCAGCAGTTTAGAGAGAGGCTCCAAGGGTGAAAAACTGTTTTTT. It is translated as CASSLERGSKGEKLFF.